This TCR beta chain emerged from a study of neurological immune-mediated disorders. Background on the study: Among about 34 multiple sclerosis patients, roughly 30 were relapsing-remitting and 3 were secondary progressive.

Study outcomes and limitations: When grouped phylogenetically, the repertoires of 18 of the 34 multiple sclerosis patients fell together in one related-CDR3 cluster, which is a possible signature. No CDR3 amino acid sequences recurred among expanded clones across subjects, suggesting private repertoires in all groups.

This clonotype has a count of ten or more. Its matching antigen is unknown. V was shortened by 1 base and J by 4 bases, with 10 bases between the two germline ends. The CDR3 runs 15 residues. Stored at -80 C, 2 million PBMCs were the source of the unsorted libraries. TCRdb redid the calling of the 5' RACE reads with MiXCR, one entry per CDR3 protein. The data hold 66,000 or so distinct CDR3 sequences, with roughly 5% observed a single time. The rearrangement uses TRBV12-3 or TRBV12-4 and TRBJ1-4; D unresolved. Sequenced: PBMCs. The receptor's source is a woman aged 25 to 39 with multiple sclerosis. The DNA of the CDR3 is TGTGCCAGCAGTTTAGGGCCTTTAGATAATGAAAAACTGTTTTTT. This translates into CASSLGPLDNEKLFF.